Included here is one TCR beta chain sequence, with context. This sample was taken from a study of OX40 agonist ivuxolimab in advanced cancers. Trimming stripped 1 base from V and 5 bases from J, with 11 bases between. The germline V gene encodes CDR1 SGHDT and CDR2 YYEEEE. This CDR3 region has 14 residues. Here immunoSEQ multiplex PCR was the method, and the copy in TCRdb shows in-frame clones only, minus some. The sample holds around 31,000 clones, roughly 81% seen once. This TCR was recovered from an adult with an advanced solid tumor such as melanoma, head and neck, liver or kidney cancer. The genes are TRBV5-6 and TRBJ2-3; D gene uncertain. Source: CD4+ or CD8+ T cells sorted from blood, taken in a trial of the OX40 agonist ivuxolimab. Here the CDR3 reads CASSLSGSRDTQYF. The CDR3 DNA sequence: TGTGCCAGCAGCTTGTCAGGCAGTAGAGATACGCAGTATTTT.